The source of this T cell receptor (beta chain) is a study of CD8+CD57+ T cells in acquired aplastic anemia. For the study at large: Mean DNA quantity obtained from sorted CD4+ and CD8+ cells was 3 to 3.5 ug.

According to the study, genomic DNA was the template for TCR beta VDJ and CDR3 profiling. TCRdb called the reads again in MiXCR, with one record for every CDR3 protein. The sample yields approximately 190,000 distinct CDR3 sequences, over 60% seen once. The CDR3 totals 16 residues. Trimming cost V 0 bases and J 6 bases; bases outside gene matches: 9. The germline V gene encodes CDR1 KGHSH and CDR2 LQKENI. This clonotype came up a few times. The chain recombines TRBV18 with TRBJ1-1, with TRBD1 identical over 8 bases. Sequencing was done on a sample of sorted CD4+, CD8+, or CD8+CD57+ T cells (not recorded which) from PBMCs. The TCR comes from a human donor with severe aplastic anemia or a healthy control (not recorded which). Written as DNA, the CDR3 is TGTGCCAGCTCACCACCGGGGGACAGGAGCCCATCTGAAGCTTTCTTT. Translated, it gives CASSPPGDRSPSEAFF.